The clone carrying this T cell receptor beta chain was detected once. Its antigen is not known. The data were produced by immunoSEQ multiplex PCR, yet TCRdb's version contains in-frame clones alone and is incomplete. The sample lists 35,000 to 45,000 clones, approximately 90% occurring once. Deletions cut 2 bases from V and 0 bases from J, with 19 bases between. The length of the CDR3 is 18 residues. Germline lookup yields CDR1 SGHRS and CDR2 YFSETQ. The data originate from a study of OX40 agonist ivuxolimab in advanced cancers. Study-level background: Three patients had partial responses: one hepatocellular carcinoma, two cutaneous melanoma.

Prior autoimmune disease or systemic immunosuppression barred patients. Study observations and caveats: Expanded peripheral T cells had an undetermined antigen specificity. At 0.1 to 3.0 mg/kg and by week 6, CD4+ and CD8+ T cells in the blood had expanded clonally.

The source material was CD4+ or CD8+ T cells sorted from blood, sampled in a trial of the OX40 agonist ivuxolimab. The chain employs TRBV5-1 and TRBJ2-3, with D perhaps matching TRBD2 (6 bases). This TCR came from an adult with an advanced solid tumor such as melanoma, head and neck, liver or kidney cancer. The CDR3 region has the DNA TGCGCCAGCAGCTTCCCCCAGGGCAGCGGGCAGAGCACAGATACGCAGTATTTT. This gives the protein CASSFPQGSGQSTDTQYF.